Reported below is one T cell receptor (beta chain). Its antigen is not identified. The CDR3 contains 15 residues. V was pared by 0 bases and J by 8 bases, with 14 bases between. Germline values: CDR1 SGHAT, CDR2 FQNNGV. MiXCR, run by TCRdb on the 5' RACE reads, gives a single entry per CDR3 protein. The table shows hundreds of thousands of distinct CDR3 sequences, with just under 9.5% occurring only once. This entry is derived from a study of identical twins. Study-level results: Memory repertoires showed no such pattern, whereas abundant cord blood beta clonotypes carried fewer insertions. Out-of-frame beta sequences exhibited a weaker degree of excess twin sharing. Sequences that were out-of-frame, alpha and twin-shared displayed an excess of low generation probability.

Healthy Caucasians provided all donations. This sample also belongs to another study, concerning yellow fever vaccine responses in identical twins.

This chain connects TRBV11-2 to TRBJ2-1, with a tentative D call TRBD2 (5 bases). The receptor comes from a woman aged 18-29 years in good health. The sample consisted of CD8+ T cells sorted from blood. Here the CDR3 reads CASSLEGRSQDEQFF. CDR3 in DNA: TGTGCCAGCAGCTTAGAGGGGAGATCCCAGGATGAGCAGTTCTTC.